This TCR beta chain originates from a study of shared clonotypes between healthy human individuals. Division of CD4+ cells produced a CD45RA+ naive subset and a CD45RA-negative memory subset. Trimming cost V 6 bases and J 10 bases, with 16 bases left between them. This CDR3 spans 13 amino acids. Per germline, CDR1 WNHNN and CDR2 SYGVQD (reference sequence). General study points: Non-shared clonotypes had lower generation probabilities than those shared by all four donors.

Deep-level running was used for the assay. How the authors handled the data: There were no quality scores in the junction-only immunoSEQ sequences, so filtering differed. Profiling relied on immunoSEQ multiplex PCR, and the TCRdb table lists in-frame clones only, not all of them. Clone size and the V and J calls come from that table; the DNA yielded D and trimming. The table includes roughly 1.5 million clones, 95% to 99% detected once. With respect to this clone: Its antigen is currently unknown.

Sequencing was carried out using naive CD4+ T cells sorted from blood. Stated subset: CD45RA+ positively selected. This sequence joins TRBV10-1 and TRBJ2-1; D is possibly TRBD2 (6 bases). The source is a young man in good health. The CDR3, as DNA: TGCGCCAGCAGCCCCGGGTTCGGGGGAGAGCAGTTCTTC. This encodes CASSPGFGGEQFF.